Sequencing of this T cell receptor (beta chain) was carried out in a study of T cell repertoires in cytomegalovirus infection. At the level of the study: Matching HLA type, along with CMV infection, was indicated by public TCR beta signatures. General study points: CMV-specific TCR beta clonotypes restricted by HLA-C dominated the ex vivo response. Individuals carrying CMV plus the relevant HLA were identified by cumulative frequency of public TCR beta families.

MiXCR was run by TCRdb on the reads, yielding one entry per CDR3 protein. The sample lists about 330,000 distinct CDR3 sequences; more than 8% were seen once. Germline V gene sequence: CDR1 MGHRA, CDR2 YSYEKL. This CDR3 contains 15 residues. With 4 bases removed from V and 0 bases from J, the gap between germline ends came to 11 bases. This clonotype was recorded many times. Its antigen is still unknown. Sequencing was performed on PBMCs. V gene TRBV4-1 combines with J gene TRBJ2-3; a possible D gene is TRBD1 (6 bases). The receptor comes from a human donor in good health (CMV status not recorded). Some clones in this sample may be carry-over from other donors' samples. DNA for the CDR3: TGCGCCAGCAGCCGCCAGGGGCCTAGCACAGATACGCAGTATTTT. Translated, it gives CASSRQGPSTDTQYF.